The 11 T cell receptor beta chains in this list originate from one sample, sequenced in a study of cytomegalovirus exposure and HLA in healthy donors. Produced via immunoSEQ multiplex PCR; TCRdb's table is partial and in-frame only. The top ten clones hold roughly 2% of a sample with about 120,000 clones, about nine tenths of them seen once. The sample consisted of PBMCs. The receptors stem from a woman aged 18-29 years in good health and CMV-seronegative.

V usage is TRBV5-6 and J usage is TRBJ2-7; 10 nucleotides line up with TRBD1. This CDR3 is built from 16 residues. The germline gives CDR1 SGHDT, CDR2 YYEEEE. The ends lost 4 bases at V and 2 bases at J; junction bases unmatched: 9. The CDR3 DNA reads TGTGCCAGCAGCCAAAGCCTAGGACAGGGGGCCTACGAGCAGTACTTC. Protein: CASSQSLGQGAYEQYF.

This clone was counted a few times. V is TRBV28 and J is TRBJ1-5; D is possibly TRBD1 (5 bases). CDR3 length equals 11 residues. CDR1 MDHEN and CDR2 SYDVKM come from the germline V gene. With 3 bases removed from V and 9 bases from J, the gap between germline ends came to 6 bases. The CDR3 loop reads CASSLGGPQHF. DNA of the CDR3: TGTGCCAGCAGTTTGGGGGGGCCCCAGCATTTT.

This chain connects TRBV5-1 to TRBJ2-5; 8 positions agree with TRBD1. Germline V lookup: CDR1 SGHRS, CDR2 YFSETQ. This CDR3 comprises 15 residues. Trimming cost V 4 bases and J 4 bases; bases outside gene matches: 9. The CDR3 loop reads CASSLGQGAIETQYF. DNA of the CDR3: TGCGCCAGCAGCCTCGGACAGGGTGCGATAGAGACCCAGTACTTC.

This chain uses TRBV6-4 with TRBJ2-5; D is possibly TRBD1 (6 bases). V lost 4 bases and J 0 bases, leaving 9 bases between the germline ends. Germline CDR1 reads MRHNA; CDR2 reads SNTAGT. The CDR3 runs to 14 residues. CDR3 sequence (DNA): TGTGCCAGCAGTGCCCGGGACAACCAAGAGACCCAGTACTTC. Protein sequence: CASSARDNQETQYF.

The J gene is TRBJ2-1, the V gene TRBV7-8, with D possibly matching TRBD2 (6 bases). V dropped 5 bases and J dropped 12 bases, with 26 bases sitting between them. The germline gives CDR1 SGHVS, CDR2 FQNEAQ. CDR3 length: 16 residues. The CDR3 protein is CASSLPLRRASLGQFF. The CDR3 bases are TGTGCCAGCAGCCTACCCCTGAGGAGGGCCTCATTGGGGCAGTTCTTC.

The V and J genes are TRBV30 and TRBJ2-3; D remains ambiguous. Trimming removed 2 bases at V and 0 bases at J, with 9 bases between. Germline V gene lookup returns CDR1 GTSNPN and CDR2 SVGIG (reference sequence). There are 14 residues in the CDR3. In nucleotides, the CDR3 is TGTGCCTGGAGTAGCGTTTCTAGCACAGATACGCAGTATTTT. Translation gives CAWSSVSSTDTQYF.

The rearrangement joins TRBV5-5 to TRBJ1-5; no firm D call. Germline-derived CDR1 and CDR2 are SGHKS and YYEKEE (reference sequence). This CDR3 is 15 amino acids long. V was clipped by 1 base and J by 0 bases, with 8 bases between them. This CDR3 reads CASSLWATSNQPQHF. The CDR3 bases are TGTGCCAGCAGCTTGTGGGCTACTAGCAATCAGCCCCAGCATTTT.

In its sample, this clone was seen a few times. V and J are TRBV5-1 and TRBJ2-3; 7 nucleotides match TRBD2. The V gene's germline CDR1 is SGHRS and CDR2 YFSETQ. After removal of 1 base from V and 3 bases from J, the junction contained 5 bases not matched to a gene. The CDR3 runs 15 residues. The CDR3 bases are TGCGCCAGCAGCTTGTCTAGCGGAAATACAGATACGCAGTATTTT. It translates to CASSLSSGNTDTQYF.

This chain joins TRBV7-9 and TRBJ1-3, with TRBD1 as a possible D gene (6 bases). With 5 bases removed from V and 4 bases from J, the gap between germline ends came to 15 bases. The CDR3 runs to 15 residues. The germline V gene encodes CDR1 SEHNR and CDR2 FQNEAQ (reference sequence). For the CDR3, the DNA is TGTGCCAGCAGCCCACCGGTACAGGGCGGAAACACCATATATTTT. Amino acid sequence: CASSPPVQGGNTIYF. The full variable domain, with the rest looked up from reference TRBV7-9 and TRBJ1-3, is DTGVSQNPRHKITKRGQNVTFRCDPISEHNRLYWYRQTLGQGPEFLTYFQNEAQLEKSRLLSDRFSAERPKGSFSTLEIQRTEQGDSAMYLCASSPPVQGGNTIYFGEGSWLTVV.

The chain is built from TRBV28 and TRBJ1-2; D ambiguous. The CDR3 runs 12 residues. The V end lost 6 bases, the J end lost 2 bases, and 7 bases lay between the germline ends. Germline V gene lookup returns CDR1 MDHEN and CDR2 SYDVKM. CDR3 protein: CASRRVNYGYTF. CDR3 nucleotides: TGTGCCAGCAGAAGAGTCAACTATGGCTACACCTTC.

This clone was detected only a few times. The CDR3 region has the DNA TGTGCCAGCAGTTTCCTTCGGTCCTCTAACTATGGCTACACCTTC. This translates into CASSFLRSSNYGYTF. The rearrangement links TRBV7-9 to TRBJ1-2; D gene ambiguous. This CDR3 has 15 residues. Trimming removed 6 bases at V and 0 bases at J, with 14 bases between. CDR1 is SEHNR and CDR2 is FQNEAQ in the germline V gene (reference sequence).